This T cell receptor (beta chain) was recorded in a study of blood T cell repertoires in COVID-19 (TCRdb year 2020). Regarding the study in general: The collaborator samples originated in the United States, Italy and Spain and spanned the acute and convalescent phases of COVID-19. A de-identified subject ID, COVID-19 status, age in years and sex were almost always included in the sample metadata. The samples were drawn from two sources: the first 160 participants of the ongoing ImmuneRACE study, and 1,200 or so subjects contributed by 6 global collaborators. The prospective study material was composed of cDNA or gDNA derived from T cells, B-cell-depleted T cells, or PBMCs. Subjects who had been exposed to COVID-19, were actively infected with it, or had recovered from it provided the deeply sampled blood TCRbeta repertoires that made up the dataset. A freely available public database, intended as a resource for researchers studying the immune response to SARS-CoV-2, is where the repertoires were released. HLA class I and class II types, where available, came from metadata supplied by the sample provider rather than from assay-based typing.

Collaborating institutions collected whole blood in K2EDTA tubes following their own protocols. Collaborator samples were shipped for TCRbeta analysis as frozen whole blood, isolated PBMCs, or DNA extracted from either sample type. Note on this clone: Its antigen remains undetermined. The record has no base qualities; no much larger clone is one base away.

The germline V gene encodes CDR1 MNHEY and CDR2 SMNVEV (reference sequence). After removal of 6 bases from V and 9 bases from J, the junction retains 16 bases not matched to a gene. The CDR3 measures 16 amino acids from cysteine to phenylalanine. Solely the CDR3 DNA is kept, with 48 bases framed from the first base. Beyond this particular receptor, the publication reports: How much clinical and demographic metadata was included differed by source and by participant, and the metadata was provided uncurated.

TCRbeta CDR3 regions were amplified from genomic DNA by means of the immunoSEQ Assay, a bias-controlled multiplex PCR. In the source study's methods: Nucleated cell counts per sample were estimated from amplification of reference gene primers within the assay. To quantify the absolute abundance of each unique TCRbeta CDR3 rearrangement, sequence reads were collapsed and filtered. For each sample, productive Simpson clonality was calculated by taking the square root of Simpson's diversity index across productive rearrangements. TCRdb provides this immuneACCESS table in a form limited to in-frame rearrangements. Some clones are lacking; in checked studies, under half of them reflect an unresolved V gene, and why the rest are absent is not known. Clone size and the V and J calls come from that table; the DNA yielded D and trimming. The table for this sample lists about 100,000 clones; around 85% of them were counted only once. The ten largest clones capture 13% of the sample.

This sequence was found in a man aged 50 to 60 with active or convalescent COVID-19. The rearranged chain carries TRBV27 and TRBJ2-7; 11 central bases correspond to TRBD2. Source material: peripheral blood. The CDR3 reads CASSSSGTSGPLLQYF. The DNA is as follows: TGTGCCAGCAGCTCATCGGGGACTAGCGGACCCCTGCTGCAGTACTTC.